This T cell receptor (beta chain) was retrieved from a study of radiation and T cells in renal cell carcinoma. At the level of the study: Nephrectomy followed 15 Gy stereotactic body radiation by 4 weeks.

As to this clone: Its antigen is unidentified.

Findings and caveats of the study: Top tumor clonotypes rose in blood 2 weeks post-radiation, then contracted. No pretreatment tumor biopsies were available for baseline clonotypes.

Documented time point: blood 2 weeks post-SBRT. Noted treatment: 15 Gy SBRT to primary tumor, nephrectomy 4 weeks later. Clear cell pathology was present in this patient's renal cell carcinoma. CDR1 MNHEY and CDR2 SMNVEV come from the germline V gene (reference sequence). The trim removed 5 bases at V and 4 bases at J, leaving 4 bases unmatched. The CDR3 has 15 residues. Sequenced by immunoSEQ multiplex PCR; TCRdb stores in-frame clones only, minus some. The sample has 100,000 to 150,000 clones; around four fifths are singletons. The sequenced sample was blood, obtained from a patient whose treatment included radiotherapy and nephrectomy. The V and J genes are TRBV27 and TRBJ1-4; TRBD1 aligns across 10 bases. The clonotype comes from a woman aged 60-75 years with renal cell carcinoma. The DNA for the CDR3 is TGTGCCAGCAGTAGACAGGGGGCCTTTAATGAAAAACTGTTTTTT. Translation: CASSRQGAFNEKLFF.